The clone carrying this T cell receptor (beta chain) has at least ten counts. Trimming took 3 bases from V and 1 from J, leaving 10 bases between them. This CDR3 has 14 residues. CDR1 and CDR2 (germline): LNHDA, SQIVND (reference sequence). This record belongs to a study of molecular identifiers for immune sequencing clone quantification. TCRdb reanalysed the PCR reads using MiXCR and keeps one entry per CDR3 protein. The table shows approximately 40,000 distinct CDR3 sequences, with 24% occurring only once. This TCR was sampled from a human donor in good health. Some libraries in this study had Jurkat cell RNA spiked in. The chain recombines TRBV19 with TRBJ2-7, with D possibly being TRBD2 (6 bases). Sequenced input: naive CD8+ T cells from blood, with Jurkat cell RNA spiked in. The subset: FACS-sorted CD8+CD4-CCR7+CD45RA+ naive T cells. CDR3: CASSIGGDSYEQYF. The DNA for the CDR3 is TGTGCCAGTAGTATCGGAGGGGATTCCTACGAGCAGTACTTC.